This T cell receptor (beta chain) stems from a study of T cell changes during pregnancy in multiple sclerosis. Here immunoSEQ multiplex PCR was the method, and the copy in TCRdb shows in-frame clones only, minus some. Of some 74,000 clones listed, roughly 90% were seen once; the top ten hold approximately 4%. Looked up from germline, CDR1 is KGHSH and CDR2 is LQKENI. Trimming pared 5 bases from V and 4 bases from J, leaving 9 bases between. The CDR3 length is 12 residues. This clonotype originated in a female donor in good health, enrolled as a control in a pregnancy study. The sequenced sample was peripheral blood, obtained after pregnancy. The chain is built from TRBV18 and TRBJ2-7, with D perhaps TRBD2 (6 bases). CDR3 region: CASSRDSYEQYF. In DNA, the CDR3 is TGTGCCAGCTCAAGGGACTCATACGAGCAGTACTTC.